Following are 8 T cell receptor beta chains from one sample sequenced in a study of stem cell transplantation in POMP-related autoinflammatory disease. The protocol was immunoSEQ multiplex PCR, while the TCRdb copy is restricted to in-frame clones and leaves out a portion. The sample has 6,500 to 7,500 clones, around 83% seen once. Sequencing was performed on a CXCR5-defined cell subset from PBMCs. The source of these receptors is a human donor in good health.

V usage is TRBV10-3 and J usage is TRBJ1-1, with 8 bases aligning to TRBD1. V was pared by 4 bases and J by 3 bases, with 7 bases of the junction left unmatched. This CDR3 is built from 15 residues. Germline V gene data show CDR1 as ENHRY and CDR2 as SYGVKD. The CDR3 DNA is TGTGCCATCAGTGGTGGGACAGGAAGGGACACTGAAGCTTTCTTT. This encodes CAISGGTGRDTEAFF.

This clone was found a few times. The chain is built from TRBV4-1 and TRBJ1-1, with no clear D. The CDR3 totals 14 residues. The germline CDR1 and CDR2 sequences are MGHRA and YSYEKL. Trimming shortened V by 4 bases and J by 4 bases, and 13 bases separated the two germline ends. The CDR3 DNA sequence: TGCGCCAGCAGCCGCCTCGAGGGTGGCACTGAAGCTTTCTTT. This sequence encodes CASSRLEGGTEAFF.

The V and J genes are TRBV2 and TRBJ2-3, with 8 bases identical to TRBD1. The length of the CDR3 is 15 residues. Germline CDR1 and CDR2: SNHLY and FYNNEI. The trim removed 0 bases at V and 2 bases at J, leaving 1 base unmatched. The CDR3 nucleotides are TGTGCCAGCAGTGAAGCCCAGGGGGCCACAGATACGCAGTATTTT. Its protein product is CASSEAQGATDTQYF. Full variable domain (rest looked up from reference TRBV2 and TRBJ2-3): EPEVTQTPSHQVTQMGQEVILRCVPISNHLYFYWYRQILGQKVEFLVSFYNNEISEKSEIFDDQFSVERPDGSNFTLKIRSTKLEDSAMYFCASSEAQGATDTQYFGPGTRLTVL.

V gene TRBV16 combines with J gene TRBJ1-3; D is perhaps TRBD1 (5 bases). This CDR3 is 16 amino acids long. Deletions cut 4 bases from V and 2 bases from J, with 15 bases between. Germline assignment: CDR1 KGHSY and CDR2 FQNENV. The CDR3 nucleotides read TGTGCCAGCAGCCGGTCGGCGGGGGACGCTGGAAACACCATATATTTT. As protein: CASSRSAGDAGNTIYF.

The chain employs TRBV6-5 and TRBJ2-1; TRBD1 aligns across 10 bases. The V gene end was trimmed by 6 bases and the J gene end by 9 bases; junction bases not matched to a gene: 8. Germline V CDR1 and CDR2: MNHEY, SVGAGI. The CDR3 spans 14 residues. The CDR3 nucleotides are TGTGCCAGCAGGAGGGGACAGGGGACGGGTGAGCAGTTCTTC. This translates into CASRRGQGTGEQFF.

A word on this clone: One end of the junction is discordant with germline, which a read error may explain. J is TRBJ1-2 and V is TRBV30; D not certain. Per germline, CDR1 GTSNPN and CDR2 SVGIG (reference sequence). The CDR3 is 11 residues long. CDR3 protein: CAWSVQKGIDF. The CDR3 DNA reads as TGTGCCTGGAGTGTACAAAAGGGAATAGACTTC.

The chain joins TRBV15 to TRBJ2-7; D not resolved. Trimming stripped 0 bases from V and 0 bases from J, with 9 bases between. The CDR3 extends over 15 amino acids. Germline V lookup: CDR1 LNHNV, CDR2 YYDKDF (reference sequence). The CDR3 spells CATSRDPGDSYEQYF. CDR3 sequence (DNA): TGTGCCACCAGCAGAGATCCAGGCGACTCCTACGAGCAGTACTTC.

In nucleotides, the CDR3 is TGTGCCAGTAGTATAGCCGGGACAAGAGGGAACACTGAAGCTTTCTTT. Encoded protein: CASSIAGTRGNTEAFF. The gene calls are TRBV19 and TRBJ1-1; a weak D match, TRBD1 (6 bases). Per the germline V gene, CDR1 is LNHDA and CDR2 is SQIVND (reference sequence). V was clipped by 1 base and J by 1 base, with 13 bases between them. The CDR3 loop spans 16 amino acids.